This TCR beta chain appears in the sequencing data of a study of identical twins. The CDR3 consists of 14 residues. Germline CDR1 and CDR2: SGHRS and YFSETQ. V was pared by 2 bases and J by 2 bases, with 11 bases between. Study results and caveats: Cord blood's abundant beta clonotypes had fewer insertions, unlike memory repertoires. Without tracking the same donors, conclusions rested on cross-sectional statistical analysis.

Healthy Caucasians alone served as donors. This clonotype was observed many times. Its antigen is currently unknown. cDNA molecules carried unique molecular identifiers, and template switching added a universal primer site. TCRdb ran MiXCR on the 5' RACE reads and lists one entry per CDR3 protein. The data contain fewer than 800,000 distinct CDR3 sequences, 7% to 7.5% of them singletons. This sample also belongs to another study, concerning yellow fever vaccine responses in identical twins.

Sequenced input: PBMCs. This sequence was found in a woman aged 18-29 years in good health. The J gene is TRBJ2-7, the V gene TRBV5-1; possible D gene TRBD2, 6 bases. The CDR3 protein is CASSFGDSTYEQYF. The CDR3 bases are TGCGCCAGCAGCTTTGGGGACTCGACCTACGAGCAGTACTTC.